This TCR beta chain was recovered during a study of T cell responses to AZD1222 COVID-19 vaccine. This clone was seen a few times. Profiling relied on immunoSEQ multiplex PCR, and the TCRdb table lists in-frame clones only, not all of them. The table shows roughly 150,000 clones, with roughly 88% occurring only once. This CDR3 is 16 amino acids long. The V gene's germline CDR1 is SGHVS and CDR2 FQNEAQ. V lost 5 bases, J lost 2 bases, and 11 bases stayed unmatched. Sample: peripheral blood, taken on day 0 of AZD1222 vaccination. The chain combines TRBV7-8 with TRBJ2-7; TRBD2 matches 8 bases. The TCR originated in an adult in good health. The CDR3 DNA follows: TGTGCCAGCAGCCCACCGGGAGGGGTTATGGCCTACGAGCAGTACTTC. It encodes CASSPPGGVMAYEQYF. Together with reference TRBV7-8 and TRBJ2-7, the CDR3 gives the full variable domain: GAGVSQSPRYKVAKRGQDVALRCDPISGHVSLFWYQQALGQGPEFLTYFQNEAQLDKSGLPSDRFFAERPEGSVSTLKIQRTQQEDSAVYLCASSPPGGVMAYEQYFGPGTRLTVT.